A single sample gave rise to the 18 T cell receptor beta chains below, sequenced in a study of radiotherapy plus CTLA-4 blockade in lung cancer. The protocol was immunoSEQ multiplex PCR, while the TCRdb copy is restricted to in-frame clones and leaves out a portion. The repertoire includes roughly 50,000 clones, under 85% of them detected once, and 3.2% sits in the top ten. This material consisted of peripheral blood, taken from a patient treated with radiotherapy plus ipilimumab. These receptors were taken from a human donor with non-small cell lung cancer who had a partial response to radiotherapy plus ipilimumab.

The CDR3 reads CASSQGAKGYTF. CDR3 nucleotide sequence: TGTGCCAGCAGTCAGGGGGCCAAAGGCTACACCTTC. The chain joins TRBV28 to TRBJ1-2, with TRBD1 identical over 8 bases. Germline CDR1 reads MDHEN; CDR2 reads SYDVKM. Losses at the gene ends were 5 bases for V and 8 bases for J; bases not matched to a gene: 4. The CDR3 totals 12 residues.

This sequence joins TRBV7-9 and TRBJ2-5; D might be TRBD2 (6 bases). Germline V gene sequence: CDR1 SEHNR, CDR2 FQNEAQ (reference sequence). The CDR3 sequence is 15 residues long. Trimming removed 3 bases from V and 1 base from J, with 12 bases in between. The CDR3 sequence is CASSLTLGGQETQYF. The CDR3 nucleotides are TGTGCCAGCAGCTTGACTCTGGGAGGCCAAGAGACCCAGTACTTC.

This clone was detected once. The chain combines TRBV11-3 with TRBJ2-7; TRBD2 is a possible D gene (6 bases). The CDR3 is made up of 15 amino acids. V gave up 7 bases and J gave up 6 bases, with 22 bases separating them. Germline V CDR1 and CDR2: SGHNT, YENEEA. The CDR3 reads CASTLLRGVIGEQYF. The CDR3 nucleotides are TGTGCCAGCACCCTATTACGCGGGGTAATAGGCGAGCAGTACTTC.

The chain joins TRBV5-1 to TRBJ1-1, with TRBD1 identical over 10 bases. The CDR3 consists of 15 residues. J gave up 5 bases and V 4 bases, and 8 bases lay outside the gene matches. From germline, CDR1 is SGHRS and CDR2 YFSETQ. The CDR3 sequence: CASSLATGGRTEAFF. The CDR3 coding sequence is TGCGCCAGCAGCCTAGCGACAGGGGGCCGTACTGAAGCTTTCTTT. The whole variable domain, filled in from reference TRBV5-1 and TRBJ1-1, reads KAGVTQTPRYLIKTRGQQVTLSCSPISGHRSVSWYQQTPGQGLQFLFEYFSETQRNKGNFPGRFSGRQFSNSRSEMNVSTLELGDSALYLCASSLATGGRTEAFFGQGTRLTVV.

The rearrangement joins TRBV5-1 to TRBJ2-1; TRBD1 matches at 11 bases. The CDR3 is 15 amino acids. Losses at the gene ends were 1 base for V and 5 bases for J; bases not matched to a gene: 2. Germline CDR1 reads SGHRS; CDR2 reads YFSETQ. CDR3 DNA sequence: TGCGCCAGCAGCTTGCGGGACAGGGGGAACAATGAGCAGTTCTTC. It translates to CASSLRDRGNNEQFF.

A single count supports this clone. V and J are TRBV29-1 and TRBJ1-1; 8 bases line up with TRBD1. This CDR3 is 13 amino acids long. Unmatched junction bases numbered 2, after V lost 4 bases and J lost 1 base. Germline values: CDR1 SQVTM, CDR2 ANQGSEA. Here the CDR3 DNA reads TGCAGCGTTGGCAGGGGGCAGAACACTGAAGCTTTCTTT. This codes for CSVGRGQNTEAFF.

The gene calls are TRBV19 and TRBJ2-5; TRBD1 is a possible D gene (5 bases). There are 13 residues in the CDR3. V lost 4 bases and J lost 7, with 13 bases in between. Germline CDR1 LNHDA, CDR2 SQIVND (reference sequence). The DNA of the CDR3 is TGTGCCAGTAGTACACACAAAGGGGCGACCCAGTACTTC. Protein: CASSTHKGATQYF. The entire variable domain, with the rest obtained from reference TRBV19 and TRBJ2-5, is as follows: DGGITQSPKYLFRKEGQNVTLSCEQNLNHDAMYWYRQDPGQGLRLIYYSQIVNDFQKGDIAEGYSVSREKKESFPLTVTSAQKNPTAFYLCASSTHKGATQYFGPGTRLLVL.

This chain connects TRBV19 to TRBJ1-1; the D is unclear. Germline loops: CDR1 LNHDA, CDR2 SQIVND (reference sequence). This CDR3 is built from 13 residues. The V end was cut by 2 bases, the J end by 7 bases, with 11 bases between. CDR3 bases: TGTGCCAGTAGTATACTCCGAGCCGATGAAGCTTTCTTT. This gives the protein CASSILRADEAFF.

This chain connects TRBV19 to TRBJ2-2, with no clear D. The length of the CDR3 is 14 residues. Germline V lookup: CDR1 LNHDA, CDR2 SQIVND (reference sequence). Trimming pared 7 bases from V and 2 bases from J, leaving 11 bases between. CDR3 nucleotide sequence: TGTGCCAGTAAAATGACGACTAACACCGGGGAGCTGTTTTTT. It encodes CASKMTTNTGELFF.

V gene TRBV7-9 combines with J gene TRBJ2-6, with D maybe TRBD2 (5 bases). Germline CDR1 and CDR2: SEHNR and FQNEAQ (reference sequence). CDR3 length: 18 residues. V was shortened by 3 bases and J by 1 base, with 16 bases between the two germline ends. CDR3: CASSFPRTGMSGANVLTF. The CDR3, as DNA: TGTGCCAGCAGCTTTCCACGGACTGGAATGTCTGGGGCCAACGTCCTGACTTTC.

This clone was seen only a few times. The V gene is TRBV19, the J gene TRBJ1-2, with a possible D match to TRBD1 (6 bases). The CDR3 loop spans 13 amino acids. Germline V gene sequence: CDR1 LNHDA, CDR2 SQIVND (reference sequence). Trimming removed 7 bases at V and 7 bases at J, with 16 bases between. The CDR3 region has the DNA TGTGCCAGTACGCCGGCAGGGGAAGGTGGCTACACCTTC. Translated: CASTPAGEGGYTF. Full variable domain (outside the CDR3, taken from reference TRBV19 and TRBJ1-2): DGGITQSPKYLFRKEGQNVTLSCEQNLNHDAMYWYRQDPGQGLRLIYYSQIVNDFQKGDIAEGYSVSREKKESFPLTVTSAQKNPTAFYLCASTPAGEGGYTFGSGTRLTVV.

There are a few counts of this clone. The chain recombines TRBV6-1 with TRBJ1-1; D not certain. The V and J ends lost 2 bases and 3 bases respectively, with 4 bases between them. Germline V gene sequence: CDR1 MNHNS, CDR2 SASEGT. The CDR3 loop spans 12 amino acids. This chain's CDR3 is CASSERDTEAFF. The CDR3 nucleotides read TGTGCCAGCAGTGAACGGGACACTGAAGCTTTCTTT.

The genes are TRBV4-2 and TRBJ2-3; 14 bases fit TRBD2. Germline V lookup: CDR1 LGHNA, CDR2 YNFKEQ. V dropped 3 bases and J dropped 4; count of bases not matched to a gene: 6. CDR3 size: 17 residues. This chain's CDR3 is CASSQLGTSGGPDTQYF. The CDR3 DNA sequence: TGTGCCAGCAGCCAGCTGGGGACTAGCGGGGGCCCAGATACGCAGTATTTT.

This chain uses TRBV7-3 with TRBJ2-1; perhaps TRBD2 as D (6 bases). Trimming cost V 4 bases and J 0 bases, with 7 bases left between them. The CDR3 has 14 amino acids. The V gene's germline CDR1 is SGHTA and CDR2 FQGTGA. The CDR3 sequence is CASSSGGSYNEQFF. The DNA of the CDR3 is TGTGCCAGCAGCTCCGGGGGCTCCTACAATGAGCAGTTCTTC.

A note on this clone: One end of the junction fails to match germline, which may point to a read error. In nucleotides, the CDR3 is TGTGCCAGAAGTACAGGGGAGCCCCAGCATTTT. This sequence encodes CARSTGEPQHF. This chain uses TRBV19 with TRBJ1-5; TRBD1 aligns across 7 bases. The CDR3 is 11 amino acids. Germline lookup yields CDR1 LNHDA and CDR2 SQIVND (reference sequence).

The chain employs TRBV7-6 and TRBJ2-5; TRBD2 agrees at 13 bases. Per germline, CDR1 SGHVS and CDR2 FNYEAQ. Losses at the gene ends were 5 bases for V and 10 bases for J; bases not matched to a gene: 7. The CDR3 length is 14 residues. The CDR3 nucleotides are TGTGCCAGCAGCCCTGGGACTAGCGGGGTTGGCCAGTACTTC. It codes for CASSPGTSGVGQYF.

The chain recombines TRBV6-1 with TRBJ2-7, with TRBD1 identical over 7 bases. The V gene end was trimmed by 2 bases and the J gene end by 3 bases; junction bases not matched to a gene: 7. The CDR3 contains 15 residues. CDR1 and CDR2 (germline): MNHNS, SASEGT. CDR3 nucleotides: TGTGCCAGCAGTGAAAGGGGGCGAAGCCACTACGAGCAGTACTTC. Residues: CASSERGRSHYEQYF.

The rearrangement uses TRBV6-5 and TRBJ1-2, with a possible D match to TRBD1 (5 bases). The CDR3 consists of 14 residues. Germline V gene lookup returns CDR1 MNHEY and CDR2 SVGAGI. The V end was cut by 0 bases, the J end by 7 bases, with 12 bases between. The CDR3 here is CASSYSSRVGGYTF. CDR3 sequence (DNA): TGTGCCAGCAGTTACTCGAGCAGGGTGGGTGGCTACACCTTC.